Shown below are 30 T cell receptor beta chains from a single sample sequenced in a study of technical replicates of blood from several donors. Sequencing used immunoSEQ multiplex PCR; TCRdb keeps in-frame clones, though not all of them. The table includes about 84,000 clones, approximately 97% detected once. Material for sequencing was T cells isolated from PBMCs. These receptor sequences come from a human donor in good health.

The chain joins TRBV6-1 to TRBJ1-5; 7 nucleotides match TRBD1. After removal of 4 bases from V and 3 bases from J, the junction contained 9 bases not matched to a gene. Per the germline V gene, CDR1 is MNHNS and CDR2 is SASEGT. This CDR3 spans 16 amino acids. The CDR3 spells CASSVRAGTDNQPQHF. CDR3 DNA: TGTGCCAGCAGTGTCAGGGCCGGGACAGACAATCAGCCCCAGCATTTT.

The chain links TRBV12-5 to TRBJ1-1; D gene uncertain. The length of the CDR3 is 14 residues. Germline lookup yields CDR1 LGHNT and CDR2 FRNRAP. V was clipped by 5 bases and J by 1 base, with 11 bases between them. As DNA, the CDR3 is TGTGCTAGTGGTCGCGGAGGCCAGAACACTGAAGCTTTCTTT. Protein: CASGRGGQNTEAFF.

V usage is TRBV4-1 and J usage is TRBJ2-7, with TRBD2 matching over 11 bases. There are 15 residues in the CDR3. Trimming took 0 bases from V and 6 from J; bases not matched to a gene: 4. Germline lookup yields CDR1 MGHRA and CDR2 YSYEKL. The CDR3: CASSQDPGLAGEQYF. CDR3 bases: TGCGCCAGCAGCCAAGATCCCGGACTAGCGGGCGAGCAGTACTTC.

The chain recombines TRBV4-2 with TRBJ1-1; tentatively, D is TRBD1 (5 bases). V dropped 1 base and J dropped 1 base, with 16 bases sitting between them. The germline V gene encodes CDR1 LGHNA and CDR2 YNFKEQ. The CDR3 covers 17 residues. CDR3 sequence (DNA): TGTGCCAGCAGCCAAGTCGGGTTGGGGGGTGGGAACACTGAAGCTTTCTTT. It codes for CASSQVGLGGGNTEAFF.

V usage is TRBV5-1 and J usage is TRBJ1-1, with D possibly matching TRBD1 (6 bases). CDR3 size: 13 residues. V was clipped by 3 bases and J by 3 bases, with 9 bases between them. Germline V gene sequence: CDR1 SGHRS, CDR2 YFSETQ. This CDR3 reads CASSSGVDTEAFF. The CDR3 DNA reads TGCGCCAGCAGCTCAGGGGTAGACACTGAAGCTTTCTTT.

The genes are TRBV2 and TRBJ2-5, with 13 bases identical to TRBD2. The CDR3 spans 17 residues. CDR1 is SNHLY and CDR2 is FYNNEI in the germline V gene. Losses at the gene ends were 4 bases for V and 5 bases for J; bases not matched to a gene: 10. Here the CDR3 DNA reads TGTGCCAGCAGTGGGGGACTAGCGGGACCCCCAGGGGAGACCCAGTACTTC. Translated: CASSGGLAGPPGETQYF.

The chain is built from TRBV6-5 and TRBJ1-6, with 7 bases aligning to TRBD1. CDR3 size: 15 residues. The germline CDR1 and CDR2 sequences are MNHEY and SVGAGI. V lost 6 bases to trimming and J lost 7 bases; unmatched junction nucleotides: 9. The CDR3 spells CASRTDRAGNSPLHF. The CDR3 region has the DNA TGTGCCAGCAGGACCGACAGGGCTGGAAATTCACCCCTCCACTTT.

CDR3 sequence (DNA): TGTGCCAGCAGCCCAACCGCGGTGCCCTACGAGCAGTACTTC. It translates to CASSPTAVPYEQYF. The chain couples TRBV11-2 to TRBJ2-7, with no clear D. V was shortened by 5 bases and J by 2 bases, with 13 bases between the two germline ends. From germline, CDR1 is SGHAT and CDR2 FQNNGV. This CDR3 is built from 14 residues.

Only one count was recorded for this clone. The chain joins TRBV2 to TRBJ1-4; D ambiguous. The CDR3 length is 13 residues. V gave up 7 bases and J gave up 5 bases, with 11 bases separating them. Germline V gene sequence: CDR1 SNHLY, CDR2 FYNNEI. The CDR3 DNA sequence: TGTGCCAGCATCGGAGTGGCGAATGAAAAACTGTTTTTT. It encodes CASIGVANEKLFF.

This chain joins TRBV6-6 and TRBJ2-2; D might be TRBD2 (5 bases). The CDR3 extends over 16 amino acids. Germline V lookup: CDR1 MNHNY, CDR2 SVGAGI (reference sequence). V shed 2 bases and J shed 0 bases, with 10 bases lying between them. The CDR3 sequence is CASSYVRVSNTGELFF. The CDR3 DNA is TGTGCCAGCAGTTACGTGCGGGTATCGAACACCGGGGAGCTGTTTTTT.

The rearrangement uses TRBV7-2 and TRBJ1-1; D not resolved. The CDR3 consists of 14 residues. Trimming shortened V by 5 bases and J by 1 base, and 11 bases separated the two germline ends. Germline V CDR1 and CDR2: SGHTA, FQGNSA. The CDR3 is CASSPPEGNTEAFF. Here the CDR3 DNA reads TGTGCCAGCAGCCCCCCGGAGGGGAACACTGAAGCTTTCTTT.

This rearrangement joins TRBV11-1 to TRBJ2-2; TRBD1 matches 9 bases. The junction had 0 bases not matched to a gene; V was cut back by 1 base and J by 3 bases. Germline CDR1 reads SGHAT; CDR2 reads FQDESV (reference sequence). This CDR3 spans 15 amino acids. The CDR3 coding sequence is TGTGCCAGCAGCTTAGGGACAGGGGACACCGGGGAGCTGTTTTTT. Encoded protein: CASSLGTGDTGELFF. The entire variable domain, with the rest obtained from reference TRBV11-1 and TRBJ2-2, is as follows: EAEVAQSPRYKITEKSQAVAFWCDPISGHATLYWYRQILGQGPELLVQFQDESVVDDSQLPKDRFSAERLKGVDSTLKIQPAELGDSAMYLCASSLGTGDTGELFFGEGSRLTVL.

CDR3 bases: TGCGCCAGCAGCTTGGGAGCGGGGGAGGGCCCCGAGCAGTACTTC. This encodes CASSLGAGEGPEQYF. The V gene is TRBV5-1, the J gene TRBJ2-7, with TRBD2 matching over 8 bases. This CDR3 region has 15 residues. The J segment lost 6 bases and the V segment lost 0 bases, leaving 8 bases of the junction unmatched. Germline V gene data show CDR1 as SGHRS and CDR2 as YFSETQ.

The gene calls are TRBV10-1 and TRBJ1-1, with TRBD1 matching 9 bases. The CDR3 is made up of 14 amino acids. Germline V CDR1 and CDR2: WNHNN, SYGVQD (reference sequence). The V gene end was trimmed by 9 bases and the J gene end by 6 bases; junction bases not matched to a gene: 11. CDR3: CARDRGRLYAEAFF. CDR3 in DNA: TGCGCCAGGGACAGGGGAAGGTTGTACGCTGAAGCTTTCTTT.

The chain joins TRBV2 to TRBJ2-3; no clear D. The CDR3 length is 12 residues. V gave up 6 bases and J gave up 1 base, with 5 bases separating them. Germline CDR1 and CDR2: SNHLY and FYNNEI. CDR3: CASRRGTDTQYF. The CDR3 bases are TGTGCCAGCAGGAGAGGCACAGATACGCAGTATTTT.

The rearrangement joins TRBV7-3 to TRBJ2-7; 10 nucleotides agree with TRBD2. Germline CDR1 reads SGHTA; CDR2 reads FQGTGA. The CDR3 is 14 residues long. V dropped 3 bases and J dropped 5; count of bases not matched to a gene: 4. The DNA of the CDR3 is TGTGCCAGCAGCTTTAGCGGGGGGCCTAACGAGCAGTACTTC. It translates to CASSFSGGPNEQYF.

The chain carries TRBV9 and TRBJ2-7; 7 bases line up with TRBD2. The CDR3 has 15 amino acids. V was clipped by 4 bases and J by 1 base; unmatched bases: 8. Germline V CDR1 and CDR2: SGDLS, YYNGEE. The CDR3 region has the DNA TGTGCCAGCAGCCTAGGTGGGGGGGGATCCTACGAGCAGTACTTC. Translated: CASSLGGGGSYEQYF.

This chain connects TRBV10-1 to TRBJ2-7; TRBD2 matches 11 bases. The CDR3 covers 13 residues. Germline V lookup: CDR1 WNHNN, CDR2 SYGVQD (reference sequence). V lost 8 bases, J lost 6 bases, and 6 bases stayed unmatched. The CDR3 bases are TGCGCCAGCGGGTTGCTAGCGGGGGGCGAGCAGTACTTC. As protein: CASGLLAGGEQYF.

The V and J genes are TRBV7-7 and TRBJ2-1; D is undetermined. Germline V CDR1 and CDR2: SSHAT, FNYEAQ (reference sequence). The CDR3 extends over 15 amino acids. Trimming took 6 bases from V and 4 from J, leaving 16 bases between them. In DNA, the CDR3 is TGTGCCAGCAGTCGGAGAGAGACCCTATACAATGAGCAGTTCTTC. Translated, it gives CASSRRETLYNEQFF.

The CDR3, as DNA: TGCAGTGCTAGCTCGGGGGTACCAGCTTTCTTT. Protein: CSASSGVPAFF. The chain has TRBV20-1 and TRBJ1-1, with a tentative D call TRBD1 (5 bases). Trimming shortened V by 3 bases and J by 10 bases, and 12 bases separated the two germline ends. The germline V gene encodes CDR1 DFQATT and CDR2 SNEGSKA (reference sequence). The CDR3 spans 11 residues.

The chain employs TRBV6-1 and TRBJ1-5, with a weak D call TRBD1 (5 bases). This CDR3 contains 14 residues. V was pared by 3 bases and J by 0 bases, with 6 bases between. Germline V gene lookup returns CDR1 MNHNS and CDR2 SASEGT. The CDR3 DNA is TGTGCCAGCAGTGAGGGGGGTAGCAATCAGCCCCAGCATTTT. Translating gives CASSEGGSNQPQHF.

The V gene is TRBV12-2, the J gene TRBJ1-5; the D call of TRBD1 is as the table states it, not checked on the DNA. TRBV12-2 constitutes a pseudogene. CDR3 size: 18 residues. The CDR3 nucleotides read TGTGCAAGTCGCCAACGGACAGGGTCGGGCGCGGGCAATCAGCCCCAGCATTTT. Protein product: CASRQRTGSGAGNQPQHF.

In this sample, this clone turned up once. The V call is TRBV7-9, the J call TRBJ1-1, with D perhaps TRBD1 (5 bases). CDR3 length: 14 residues. The germline V gene encodes CDR1 SEHNR and CDR2 FQNEAQ (reference sequence). V lost 4 bases, J lost 10 bases, and 19 bases lay in between. CDR3 DNA: TGTGCCAGCAGCTCTCTCCCGGGACTCCAACCAGCTTTCTTT. Translation gives CASSSLPGLQPAFF.

This clone was recorded only once. CDR3 sequence: CASRLRLAGVSDTQYF. Here the CDR3 DNA reads TGTGCCAGCAGGCTCAGACTAGCGGGAGTCTCAGATACGCAGTATTTT. This chain links TRBV7-2 with TRBJ2-3, with 12 bases identical to TRBD2. The V and J ends lost 6 bases and 4 bases, in that order; junction bases with no gene match: 8. The CDR3 covers 16 residues. Germline V lookup: CDR1 SGHTA, CDR2 FQGNSA. The full variable domain, completed using reference TRBV7-2 and TRBJ2-3, is GAGVSQSPSNKVTEKGKDVELRCDPISGHTALYWYRQSLGQGLEFLIYFQGNSAPDKSGLPSDRFSAERTGGSVSTLTIQRTQQEDSAVYLCASRLRLAGVSDTQYFGPGTRLTVL.

V and J are TRBV28 and TRBJ1-2; 11 bases agree with TRBD1. Germline V gives CDR1 MDHEN, CDR2 SYDVKM. Losses at the gene ends were 3 bases for V and 2 bases for J; bases not matched to a gene: 5. CDR3 length: 16 amino acids. CDR3: CASSFRGTGGNYGYTF. CDR3 nucleotides: TGTGCCAGCAGTTTCCGCGGGACAGGGGGAAACTATGGCTACACCTTC.

V usage is TRBV7-9 and J usage is TRBJ2-7; D might be TRBD1 (6 bases). This CDR3 contains 13 residues. V lost 4 bases to trimming and J lost 5 bases, with 12 bases between them. Germline V gene data show CDR1 as SEHNR and CDR2 as FQNEAQ (reference sequence). CDR3 residues: CASSWQDRNEQYF. CDR3 nucleotide sequence: TGTGCCAGCAGCTGGCAGGACAGAAACGAGCAGTACTTC.

This clone showed up just once. The V and J genes are TRBV27 and TRBJ1-4; D gene ambiguous. V gave up 3 bases and J gave up 0 bases, with 2 bases separating them. CDR3 length: 13 amino acids. Germline lookup yields CDR1 MNHEY and CDR2 SMNVEV (reference sequence). The CDR3 loop reads CASSFATNEKLFF. The CDR3 bases are TGTGCCAGCAGTTTCGCAACTAATGAAAAACTGTTTTTT.

The chain combines TRBV4-1 with TRBJ1-2; D possibly corresponds to TRBD1 (5 bases). The germline V gene encodes CDR1 MGHRA and CDR2 YSYEKL. The CDR3 is made up of 12 amino acids. V shed 1 base and J shed 6 bases, with 6 bases lying between them. The CDR3 region is CASSQAGDGYTF. CDR3 nucleotides: TGCGCCAGCAGCCAAGCGGGGGATGGCTACACCTTC.

This chain uses TRBV7-8 with TRBJ2-5; 7 bases map to TRBD1. Germline trimming cut 6 bases from V and 3 bases from J; bases unmatched to any gene: 7. The CDR3 has 14 residues. Looked up from germline, CDR1 is SGHVS and CDR2 is FQNEAQ. The CDR3 bases are TGTGCCAGCAGATCCTTTCAGGGGGAAGAGACCCAGTACTTC. Protein sequence: CASRSFQGEETQYF.

The rearrangement links TRBV11-2 to TRBJ1-1, with D possibly TRBD1 on 5 matching bases. V lost 1 base and J lost 1, with 10 bases in between. Germline V gene sequence: CDR1 SGHAT, CDR2 FQNNGV. The CDR3 extends over 15 amino acids. CDR3 coding DNA: TGTGCCAGCAGCTTAGGTGGGGCCTCGAACACTGAAGCTTTCTTT. Protein product: CASSLGGASNTEAFF.